This passage covers 20 T cell receptor beta chains from one sample sequenced in a study of PD-1 blockade in classical Hodgkin lymphoma (dated by TCRdb to the early 2020s). The sample's time point label is to be understood as: cycle 4 day 1 (C4D1), after more than five weeks of nivolumab. Every trial patient had relapsed after autologous stem cell transplantation, and cohorts A, B and C differed in prior brentuximab vedotin exposure. Receptors were amplified or captured by the immunoSEQ multiplex PCR assay. TCRdb mirrors the immuneACCESS table, restricted to in-frame sequences. Some clones are absent from its copies; in checked studies, under half trace to an unresolved V gene, and the reason for the others is unknown. The sample yields roughly 96,000 clones; around 93% were counted once. Of the sample, just under 2% falls within the top ten clones. The source was peripheral blood mononuclear cells (PBMCs), collected before the fourth cycle of nivolumab. The receptors derive from a human donor with classical Hodgkin lymphoma.

This chain uses TRBV28 with TRBJ1-5; 8 bases are shared with TRBD1. The trim removed 1 base at V and 3 bases at J, leaving 2 bases unmatched. Looked up from germline, CDR1 is MDHEN and CDR2 is SYDVKM. The CDR3 is made up of 15 amino acids. In nucleotides, the CDR3 is TGTGCCAGCAGTTTATTGGACAGGGACAATCAGCCCCAGCATTTT. Its translation is CASSLLDRDNQPQHF.

This chain joins TRBV28 and TRBJ1-2, with D tentatively TRBD1 (6 bases). Germline V gene data show CDR1 as MDHEN and CDR2 as SYDVKM. The CDR3 sequence is 13 residues long. V was pared by 5 bases and J by 3 bases, with 10 bases between. CDR3 amino acids: CASSTGQHYGYTF. The CDR3 region has the DNA TGTGCCAGCAGTACCGGACAGCACTATGGCTACACCTTC.

V and J are TRBV5-1 and TRBJ2-2, with D possibly being TRBD1 or TRBD2 (5 bases each). Germline values: CDR1 SGHRS, CDR2 YFSETQ. The CDR3 has 15 residues. Between the trimmed V and J ends, which lost 0 bases and 4 bases, there was a span of 10 bases. The CDR3 is CASSLDGAGTGELFF. The CDR3 bases are TGCGCCAGCAGCTTGGATGGGGCGGGCACCGGGGAGCTGTTTTTT.

The chain carries TRBV30 and TRBJ2-1; possibly TRBD2 for D (6 bases). V was pared by 3 bases and J by 8 bases, with 23 bases between. Germline-derived CDR1 and CDR2 are GTSNPN and SVGIG (reference sequence). The CDR3 loop spans 16 amino acids. Written as DNA, the CDR3 is TGTGCCTGGAGCGACCCTCTAGCGAAAAGTGGGGATGAGCAGTTCTTC. Amino acid sequence: CAWSDPLAKSGDEQFF. The variable domain in full, completed from reference TRBV30 and TRBJ2-1, reads SQTIHQWPATLVQPVGSPLSLECTVEGTSNPNLYWYRQAAGRGLQLLFYSVGIGQISSEVPQNLSASRPQDRQFILSSKKLLLSDSGFYLCAWSDPLAKSGDEQFFGPGTRLTVL.

The chain recombines TRBV18 with TRBJ2-7, with 8 bases aligning to TRBD1. From germline, CDR1 is KGHSH and CDR2 LQKENI. Trimming took 1 base from V and 2 from J; bases not matched to a gene: 10. The CDR3 totals 17 residues. The CDR3 bases are TGTGCCAGCTCACCACTTCCAAACAGGGGGTTCGCCTACGAGCAGTACTTC. The encoded protein is CASSPLPNRGFAYEQYF. The whole variable domain, remainder taken from reference TRBV18 and TRBJ2-7, is NAGVMQNPRHLVRRRGQEARLRCSPMKGHSHVYWYRQLPEEGLKFMVYLQKENIIDESGMPKERFSAEFPKEGPSILRIQQVVRGDSAAYFCASSPLPNRGFAYEQYFGPGTRLTVT.

This rearrangement joins TRBV19 to TRBJ1-4, with D hard to call. This CDR3 is built from 14 residues. The germline V gene has CDR1 LNHDA and CDR2 SQIVND (reference sequence). V lost 4 bases and J lost 5, with 11 bases in between. In DNA, the CDR3 is TGTGCCAGTAGTAAGAGAGAACCCAATGAAAAACTGTTTTTT. Amino acids: CASSKREPNEKLFF.

The chain carries TRBV27 and TRBJ2-1; D may be TRBD2 (6 bases). The germline CDR1 and CDR2 sequences are MNHEY and SMNVEV (reference sequence). CDR3 length equals 14 residues. V was pared by 3 bases and J by 7 bases, with 13 bases between. CDR3 region: CASSLGGMGNEQFF. The CDR3 nucleotides read TGTGCCAGCAGTTTGGGCGGGATGGGGAATGAGCAGTTCTTC.

Concerning this clone itself: One end of the junction varies from germline; a read error may be responsible. The V and J genes are TRBV20-1 and TRBJ2-3, with a tentative D call TRBD1 (5 bases). The CDR3 covers 11 residues. From germline, CDR1 is DFQATT and CDR2 SNEGSKA (reference sequence). DNA of the CDR3: TGTGGGGTACAGGTTACAGATACGCAGTATTTT. Protein product: CGVQVTDTQYF.

The CDR3 nucleotides read TGTGCCAGCAGCCCGGGTCTCCTTCAAGAGACCCAGTACTTC. As protein: CASSPGLLQETQYF. The V and J genes are TRBV7-6 and TRBJ2-5; D remains unclear. Germline V gene lookup returns CDR1 SGHVS and CDR2 FNYEAQ. V shed 5 bases and J shed 2 bases, with 12 bases lying between them. This CDR3 has 14 residues.

The chain links TRBV19 to TRBJ1-4, with D hard to call. CDR1 LNHDA and CDR2 SQIVND come from the germline V gene (reference sequence). The V gene lost 4 bases and the J gene lost 8 bases, with 8 bases spanning the gap. CDR3 length: 12 amino acids. Here the CDR3 DNA reads TGTGCCAGTAGTACCCTAAAAGAAAAACTGTTTTTT. Translating it yields CASSTLKEKLFF.

The chain carries TRBV27 and TRBJ2-1; TRBD1 is a possible D gene (5 bases). This CDR3 is built from 12 residues. V was shortened by 8 bases and J by 9 bases, with 14 bases between the two germline ends. In germline, CDR1 is MNHEY, CDR2 SMNVEV (reference sequence). The CDR3 reads CASARVGVEQFF. In nucleotides, the CDR3 is TGTGCCAGCGCCCGAGTAGGGGTTGAGCAGTTCTTC.

The chain joins TRBV27 to TRBJ2-1; 10 bases map to TRBD2. V lost 5 bases and J lost 4; bases outside the gene matches: 5. CDR3 length: 15 residues. CDR1 MNHEY and CDR2 SMNVEV come from the germline V gene (reference sequence). This chain's CDR3 is CASSLAGVKYNEQFF. The CDR3 DNA reads as TGTGCCAGCAGTCTAGCGGGAGTTAAATACAATGAGCAGTTCTTC.

V is TRBV18 and J is TRBJ1-3; the D gene is possibly TRBD1 (5 bases). Germline lookup yields CDR1 KGHSH and CDR2 LQKENI. The CDR3 runs to 13 residues. The germline V and J ends were trimmed by 8 bases and 14 bases, with 22 bases remaining between them. The CDR3 is CASQPDIQLAVYF. CDR3 sequence (DNA): TGTGCCAGCCAACCGGACATTCAGTTGGCCGTATATTTT.

CDR3 loop: CASSTMDRGMNTQYF. CDR3 coding DNA: TGTGCCAGCAGCACCATGGACAGGGGAATGAATACGCAGTATTTT. The V call is TRBV5-6, the J call TRBJ2-3, with 9 bases identical to TRBD1. The CDR3 sequence is 15 residues long. J gave up 7 bases and V 4 bases, and 10 bases lay outside the gene matches. Germline CDR1 is SGHDT and CDR2 is YYEEEE.

V gene TRBV10-3 combines with J gene TRBJ2-2; TRBD1 matches 10 bases. Germline CDR1 is ENHRY and CDR2 is SYGVKD. V dropped 2 bases and J dropped 5; count of bases not matched to a gene: 5. This CDR3 is built from 16 residues. DNA for the CDR3: TGTGCCATCAGTGAGCCCGGACAGGGGGGGACCGGGGAGCTGTTTTTT. Its translation: CAISEPGQGGTGELFF.

The V and J genes are TRBV14 and TRBJ2-7, with D unresolved. The CDR3 is made up of 13 amino acids. Trimming left V 0 bases short and J 4 bases short, with 7 bases between. Germline CDR1 SGHDN, CDR2 FVKESK. CDR3: CASSQDPGYEQYF. As DNA, the CDR3 is TGTGCCAGCAGCCAAGATCCCGGTTACGAGCAGTACTTC.

The rearrangement uses TRBV27 and TRBJ1-5, with a tentative D call TRBD1 (5 bases). The CDR3 extends over 17 amino acids. CDR1 is MNHEY, CDR2 SMNVEV, per germline (reference sequence). V was shortened by 4 bases and J by 0 bases, with 16 bases between the two germline ends. In nucleotides, the CDR3 is TGTGCCAGCAGTTCACTGCAGGGATGGGATAGCAATCAGCCCCAGCATTTT. Residues: CASSSLQGWDSNQPQHF.

The gene calls are TRBV6-4 and TRBJ2-3; D is ambiguous. V lost 5 bases to trimming and J lost 1 base, with 7 bases between them. The CDR3 consists of 13 residues. CDR1 and CDR2 from the germline V gene are MRHNA and SNTAGT. The CDR3 loop reads CASSKEGTDTQYF. CDR3 in DNA: TGTGCCAGCAGTAAGGAAGGCACAGATACGCAGTATTTT.

The rearrangement links TRBV27 to TRBJ2-5; D gene ambiguous. This CDR3 comprises 12 residues. CDR1 and CDR2 from the germline V gene are MNHEY and SMNVEV (reference sequence). The V end was cut by 6 bases, the J end by 5 bases, with 10 bases between. The chain's CDR3 is CASRHLGETQYF. The CDR3, as DNA: TGTGCCAGCAGACACCTCGGTGAGACCCAGTACTTC.

The rearrangement joins TRBV30 to TRBJ1-2, with a tentative D call TRBD1 (5 bases). With 0 bases removed from V and 7 bases from J, the gap between germline ends came to 21 bases. CDR3 size: 16 residues. Germline V gene lookup returns CDR1 GTSNPN and CDR2 SVGIG (reference sequence). CDR3 sequence: CAWSVAPRVLSPGYTF. The CDR3 region has the DNA TGTGCCTGGAGTGTAGCTCCCAGGGTGTTGAGTCCTGGCTACACCTTC. Filled out from reference TRBV30 and TRBJ1-2, the complete variable domain reads SQTIHQWPATLVQPVGSPLSLECTVEGTSNPNLYWYRQAAGRGLQLLFYSVGIGQISSEVPQNLSASRPQDRQFILSSKKLLLSDSGFYLCAWSVAPRVLSPGYTFGSGTRLTVV.